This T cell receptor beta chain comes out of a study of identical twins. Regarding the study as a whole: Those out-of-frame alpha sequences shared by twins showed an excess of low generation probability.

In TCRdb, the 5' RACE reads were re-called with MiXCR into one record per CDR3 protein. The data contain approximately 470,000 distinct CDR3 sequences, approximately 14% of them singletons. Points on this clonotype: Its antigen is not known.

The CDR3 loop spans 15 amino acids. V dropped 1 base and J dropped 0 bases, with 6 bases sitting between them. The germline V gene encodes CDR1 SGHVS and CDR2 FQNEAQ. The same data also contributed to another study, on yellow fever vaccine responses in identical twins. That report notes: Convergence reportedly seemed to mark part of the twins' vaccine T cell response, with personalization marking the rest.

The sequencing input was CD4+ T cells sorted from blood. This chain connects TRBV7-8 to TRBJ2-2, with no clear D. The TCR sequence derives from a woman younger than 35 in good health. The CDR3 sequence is CASSLVSPNTGELFF. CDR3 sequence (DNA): TGTGCCAGCAGCTTAGTTTCCCCGAACACCGGGGAGCTGTTTTTT. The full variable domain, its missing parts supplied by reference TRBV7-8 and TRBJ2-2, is GAGVSQSPRYKVAKRGQDVALRCDPISGHVSLFWYQQALGQGPEFLTYFQNEAQLDKSGLPSDRFFAERPEGSVSTLKIQRTQQEDSAVYLCASSLVSPNTGELFFGEGSRLTVL.